One sample yielded the 11 T cell receptor beta chains listed below, sequenced in a study of blood T cell repertoires in COVID-19. TCRdb's table, derived via immunoSEQ multiplex PCR, lists solely in-frame clones and lacks some. Of about 58,000 clones in the sample, over 70% were seen once. The source material was peripheral blood. Receptors were obtained from a human donor in a cohort sampled during active COVID-19.

This sequence joins TRBV27 and TRBJ2-7; 8 nucleotides align to TRBD1. The CDR3 is 18 residues long. Germline V gene lookup returns CDR1 MNHEY and CDR2 SMNVEV (reference sequence). Trimming cost V 5 bases and J 5 bases; bases outside gene matches: 20. For the CDR3, the DNA is TGTGCCAGCAGTCTCAGAACTTACCCGGGACAGGTTCGCGACGAGCAGTACTTC. Amino acid sequence: CASSLRTYPGQVRDEQYF.

The chain carries TRBV7-2 and TRBJ1-2; 12 bases line up with TRBD1. The CDR3 extends over 15 amino acids. V lost 3 bases and J lost 6; bases outside the gene matches: 5. Per germline, CDR1 SGHTA and CDR2 FQGNSA. The CDR3 is CASSFSGQGADGYTF. The CDR3 DNA sequence: TGTGCCAGCAGCTTTTCGGGACAGGGGGCCGATGGCTACACCTTC.

The chain joins TRBV9 to TRBJ1-2; D is uncertain. Trimming left V 0 bases short and J 2 bases short, with 8 bases between. The CDR3 sequence is 14 residues long. Germline V gene data show CDR1 as SGDLS and CDR2 as YYNGEE. This CDR3 reads CASSVGYTNYGYTF. The CDR3 coding sequence is TGTGCCAGCAGCGTAGGGTACACGAACTATGGCTACACCTTC.

The chain combines TRBV18 with TRBJ1-1, with unresolved D. The V end lost 6 bases, the J end lost 1 base, and 9 bases lay between the germline ends. This CDR3 has 13 amino acids. Germline lookup yields CDR1 KGHSH and CDR2 LQKENI. Here the CDR3 reads CASSHDKNTEAFF. The DNA of the CDR3 is TGTGCCAGCTCTCATGACAAGAACACTGAAGCTTTCTTT.

J is TRBJ1-1 and V is TRBV30, with a tentative D call TRBD1 (5 bases). V shed 5 bases and J shed 1 base, with 17 bases lying between them. Germline V gene sequence: CDR1 GTSNPN, CDR2 SVGIG (reference sequence). The CDR3 has 15 residues. The CDR3 sequence: CAWGPKGRANTEAFF. The CDR3 coding sequence is TGTGCCTGGGGCCCCAAGGGCAGGGCGAACACTGAAGCTTTCTTT.

This rearrangement joins TRBV9 to TRBJ1-6; perhaps TRBD1 as D (5 bases). The germline V and J ends were trimmed by 4 bases and 7 bases, with 15 bases remaining between them. The CDR3 contains 15 residues. Per the germline V gene, CDR1 is SGDLS and CDR2 is YYNGEE. CDR3 region: CASSYTGRSNSPLHF. The DNA for the CDR3 is TGTGCCAGCAGCTACACAGGACGGTCCAATTCACCCCTCCACTTT.

This chain uses TRBV7-2 with TRBJ2-7; no clear D gene. Germline CDR1 is SGHTA and CDR2 is FQGNSA. V was pared by 2 bases and J by 2 bases, with 7 bases between. CDR3 length: 13 residues. The CDR3 protein is CASSLQEAYEQYF. The CDR3 coding sequence is TGTGCCAGCAGCTTACAGGAAGCCTACGAGCAGTACTTC.

The chain is built from TRBV19 and TRBJ1-5; 11 bases are shared with TRBD1. This CDR3 spans 17 amino acids. In germline, CDR1 is LNHDA, CDR2 SQIVND (reference sequence). The V gene end was trimmed by 6 bases and the J gene end by 1 base; junction bases not matched to a gene: 8. The CDR3 sequence is CASREMDRGLSNQPQHF. CDR3 sequence (DNA): TGTGCCAGTAGGGAAATGGACAGGGGGCTGAGCAATCAGCCCCAGCATTTT. Full variable domain (remainder filled in from reference TRBV19 and TRBJ1-5): DGGITQSPKYLFRKEGQNVTLSCEQNLNHDAMYWYRQDPGQGLRLIYYSQIVNDFQKGDIAEGYSVSREKKESFPLTVTSAQKNPTAFYLCASREMDRGLSNQPQHFGDGTRLSIL.

CDR3 sequence: CASRLEQGLSYEQYF. CDR3 coding DNA: TGTGCCAGCAGACTGGAACAGGGCCTCTCCTACGAGCAGTACTTC. The chain employs TRBV2 and TRBJ2-7, with D maybe TRBD1 (6 bases). Trimming cost V 6 bases and J 0 bases, with 15 bases left between them. CDR3 length: 15 amino acids. Germline CDR1 is SNHLY and CDR2 is FYNNEI. The variable domain in full, with the rest retrieved from reference TRBV2 and TRBJ2-7, is EPEVTQTPSHQVTQMGQEVILRCVPISNHLYFYWYRQILGQKVEFLVSFYNNEISEKSEIFDDQFSVERPDGSNFTLKIRSTKLEDSAMYFCASRLEQGLSYEQYFGPGTRLTVT.

This clone has only a few counts. V is TRBV14 and J is TRBJ1-1; D uncertain. Between the trimmed V and J ends, which lost 5 bases and 4 bases, there was a span of 11 bases. The CDR3 covers 13 residues. The germline gives CDR1 SGHDN, CDR2 FVKESK. DNA of the CDR3: TGTGCCAGCAGCGTGGGAGGAGGCACTGAAGCTTTCTTT. Translation: CASSVGGGTEAFF.

This chain uses TRBV5-4 with TRBJ1-1; tentative D call: TRBD1 (5 bases). The germline V gene has CDR1 SGHNT and CDR2 YYREEE (reference sequence). This CDR3 region has 14 residues. Trimming left V 3 bases short and J 3 bases short, with 12 bases between. The CDR3 coding sequence is TGTGCCAGCAGCTCAGGGTTAGGGCACACTGAAGCTTTCTTT. Its translation: CASSSGLGHTEAFF. Variable domain in full (rest from reference TRBV5-4 and TRBJ1-1): ETGVTQSPTHLIKTRGQQVTLRCSSQSGHNTVSWYQQALGQGPQFIFQYYREEENGRGNFPPRFSGLQFPNYSSELNVNALELDDSALYLCASSSGLGHTEAFFGQGTRLTVV.